This T cell receptor beta chain emerged from a study of spatial heterogeneity in lung cancer. Study-wide context: Consistent detection of more beta-chain than alpha-chain sequences was observed. The average appearance count of each unique TCR and UMI combination in raw reads was more than eight.

J was trimmed by 6 bases and V by 4 bases; bases with no gene match: 4. From germline, CDR1 is SGHRS and CDR2 YFSETQ. The length of the CDR3 is 13 residues. Worth noting for this clonotype: A library made for alpha chains picked up this beta chain off target, so its size means little.

Individual TCR cDNA molecules each bore their own unique molecular identifier. TCRdb recomputed calls from the 5' RACE reads with MiXCR, one row per CDR3 protein. The table shows approximately 12,000 distinct CDR3 sequences, with roughly 6.4% occurring only once. Described time point: sample taken at primary tumor resection. The study sequenced unsorted whole RNA from tumor, nontumor lung or frozen PBMC. Patients with untreated early-stage non-small cell lung cancer, numbering 55 to 80, were the donors. The origin of this receptor is a male donor with early-stage non-small cell lung cancer. The sample was normal lung tissue next to the tumor, taken at surgery. The chain links TRBV5-1 to TRBJ2-1; 7 bases are a match to TRBD2. The CDR3 DNA is TGCGCCAGCAGCGTAACTAGCGCCAATGAGCAGTTCTTC. It translates to CASSVTSANEQFF.